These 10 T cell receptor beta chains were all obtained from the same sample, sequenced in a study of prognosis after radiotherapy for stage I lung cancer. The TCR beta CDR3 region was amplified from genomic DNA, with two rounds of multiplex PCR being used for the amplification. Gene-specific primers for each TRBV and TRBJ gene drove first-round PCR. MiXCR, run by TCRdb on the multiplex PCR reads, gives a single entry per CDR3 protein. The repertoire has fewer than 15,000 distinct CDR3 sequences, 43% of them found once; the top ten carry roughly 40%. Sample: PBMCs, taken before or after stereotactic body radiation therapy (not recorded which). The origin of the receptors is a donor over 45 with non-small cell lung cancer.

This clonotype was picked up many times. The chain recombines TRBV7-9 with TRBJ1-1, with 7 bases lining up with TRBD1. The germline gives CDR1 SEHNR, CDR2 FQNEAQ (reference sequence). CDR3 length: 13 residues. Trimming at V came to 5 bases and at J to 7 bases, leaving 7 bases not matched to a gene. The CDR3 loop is CASSRDSIIEAFF. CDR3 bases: TGTGCCAGCAGCCGGGACAGCATTATTGAAGCTTTCTTT.

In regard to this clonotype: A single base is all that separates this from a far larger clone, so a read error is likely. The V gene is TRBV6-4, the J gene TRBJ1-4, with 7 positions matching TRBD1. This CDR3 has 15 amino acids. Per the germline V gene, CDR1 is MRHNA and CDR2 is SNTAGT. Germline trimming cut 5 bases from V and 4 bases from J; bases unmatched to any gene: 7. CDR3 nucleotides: TGTGCCAGCAGTTATAGGGACAGTCATAATGAAAAACTGTTTTTT. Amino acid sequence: CASSYRDSHNEKLFF.

CDR3: CASSDRGWTEAFF. The CDR3 DNA reads as TGCGCCAGCAGTGACCGGGGGTGGACTGAAGCTTTCTTT. The rearrangement links TRBV10-1 to TRBJ1-1; TRBD1 is a possible D gene (5 bases). The germline gives CDR1 WNHNN, CDR2 SYGVQD (reference sequence). Trimming took off 3 bases at V and 5 bases at J, with 10 bases between the two ends. The CDR3 extends over 13 amino acids.

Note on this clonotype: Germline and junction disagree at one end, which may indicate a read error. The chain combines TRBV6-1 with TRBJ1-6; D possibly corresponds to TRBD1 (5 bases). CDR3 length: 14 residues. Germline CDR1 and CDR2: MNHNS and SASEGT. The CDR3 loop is CASSEQGYNSHLHF. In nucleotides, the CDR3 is TGTGCCAGCAGTGAACAGGGTTATAATTCACACCTCCACTTT.

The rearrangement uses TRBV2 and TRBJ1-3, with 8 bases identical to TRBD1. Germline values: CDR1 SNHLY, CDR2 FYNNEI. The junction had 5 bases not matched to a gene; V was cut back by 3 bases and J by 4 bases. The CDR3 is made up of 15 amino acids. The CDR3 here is CASSDLQGAGNTIYF. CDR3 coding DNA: TGTGCCAGCAGTGATCTCCAGGGGGCGGGAAACACCATATATTTT.

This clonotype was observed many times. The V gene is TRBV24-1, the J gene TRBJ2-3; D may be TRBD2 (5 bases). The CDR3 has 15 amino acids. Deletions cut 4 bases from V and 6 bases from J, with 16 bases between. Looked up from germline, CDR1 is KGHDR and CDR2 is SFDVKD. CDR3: CATSDDYLHPDTQYF. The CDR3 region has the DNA TGTGCCACCAGTGACGACTATTTACACCCTGATACGCAGTATTTT.

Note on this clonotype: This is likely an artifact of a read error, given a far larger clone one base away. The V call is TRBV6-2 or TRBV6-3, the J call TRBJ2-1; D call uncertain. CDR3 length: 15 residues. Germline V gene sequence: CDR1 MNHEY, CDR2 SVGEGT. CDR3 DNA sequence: TGTTCCAGCAGTCCGACTGGCTTCTCCTACAATGAGCAGTTCTTC. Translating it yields CSSSPTGFSYNEQFF.

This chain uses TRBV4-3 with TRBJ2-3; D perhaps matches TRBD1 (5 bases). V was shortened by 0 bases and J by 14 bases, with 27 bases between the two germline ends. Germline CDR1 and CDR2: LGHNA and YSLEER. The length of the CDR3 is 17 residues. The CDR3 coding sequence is TGCGCCAGCAGCCAAGATGGGGCTACCTACCCCACAGATACGAGGTATTTT. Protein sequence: CASSQDGATYPTDTRYF.

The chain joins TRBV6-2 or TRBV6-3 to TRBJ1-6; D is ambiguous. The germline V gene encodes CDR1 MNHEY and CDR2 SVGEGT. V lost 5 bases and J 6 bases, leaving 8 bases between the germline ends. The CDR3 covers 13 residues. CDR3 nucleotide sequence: TGTGCCAGCAGTGAAATCTTTAATTCACCCCTCCACTTT. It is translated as CASSEIFNSPLHF.

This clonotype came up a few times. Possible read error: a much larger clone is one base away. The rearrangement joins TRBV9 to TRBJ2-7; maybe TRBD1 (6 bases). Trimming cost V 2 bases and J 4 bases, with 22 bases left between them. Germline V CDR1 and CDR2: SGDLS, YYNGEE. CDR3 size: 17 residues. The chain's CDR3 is CASSVISLGQGVYEQYF. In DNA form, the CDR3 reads TGTGCCAGCAGCGTGATCTCCCTGGGACAAGGGGTGTACGAGCAGTACTTC.